This record covers a single TCR beta chain. Its antigen is not identified. This record comes from a study of OX40 agonist ivuxolimab in advanced cancers. The CDR3 is 15 residues long. CDR1 and CDR2 from the germline V gene are MNHEY and SMNVEV (reference sequence). V lost 4 bases, J lost 0 bases, and 10 bases lay in between. Overall study findings and caveats: At doses 0.1 to 3.0 mg/kg, CD4+ and CD8+ clones expanded.

The assay was immunoSEQ multiplex PCR, and TCRdb's table has in-frame clones only and misses some. The profile shows roughly 80,000 clones, 90% to 95% of them singletons. Individuals having autoimmune disease history or systemic immunosuppression were not enrolled. Here the sequenced sample was CD4+ or CD8+ T cells sorted from blood, taken in a trial of the OX40 agonist ivuxolimab. The genes are TRBV27 and TRBJ2-1, with D perhaps TRBD1 (5 bases). The TCR sequence derives from an adult with an advanced solid tumor such as melanoma, head and neck, liver or kidney cancer. The CDR3 DNA follows: TGTGCCAGCAGTTGGCAGGGAAGCTCCTACAATGAGCAGTTCTTC. Protein product: CASSWQGSSYNEQFF.